This TCR beta chain was captured by sequencing in a study of regulatory T cells in long-lasting Graves disease. For TCR beta, libraries came from iRepertoire HTBI primers and Arm-PCR of CDR3 regions. TCRdb ran MiXCR on the multiplex PCR reads and lists one entry per CDR3 protein. The repertoire holds hundreds of thousands of distinct CDR3 sequences, with about a fifth as singletons. Between the trimmed V and J ends, which lost 4 bases and 7 bases, there was a span of 21 bases. The CDR3 is 15 amino acids. Looked up from germline, CDR1 is SGHRS and CDR2 is YFSETQ. This clonotype was picked up many times. Documented time point: persistent/refractory GD, antithyroid drugs over 5 years with positive TRAb. The TCR library was made from RNA extracted from PBMCs.

The specimen was peripheral blood mononuclear cells (PBMCs), collected when the disease was refractory, from a patient treated with antithyroid drugs. The receptor was derived from a female donor with Graves disease. The chain couples TRBV5-1 to TRBJ2-7; D may be TRBD2 (6 bases). CDR3 residues: CASSPEAGRAGEQYF. The CDR3, as DNA: TGCGCCAGCAGCCCGGAGGCCGGCAGGGCGGGAGAGCAGTACTTC.